These 15 T cell receptor beta chains were sequenced from one sample in a study of cytomegalovirus exposure and HLA in healthy donors. TCRdb's copy holds only in-frame clones and misses some; the assay was immunoSEQ multiplex PCR. The repertoire holds 120,000 to 150,000 clones, with about 86% as singletons. The specimen was PBMCs. All receptors derive from a man younger than 30 in good health and CMV-seronegative.

V gene TRBV9 combines with J gene TRBJ2-4; 7 positions match TRBD2. This CDR3 has 15 residues. With V trimmed by 0 bases and J by 9 bases, 9 bases remained unmatched. CDR1 and CDR2 from the germline V gene are SGDLS and YYNGEE. CDR3 in amino acids: CASSVGGSEAGIQYF. In DNA, the CDR3 is TGTGCCAGCAGCGTAGGCGGGAGTGAGGCGGGCATTCAGTACTTC. Full variable domain (remainder filled in from reference TRBV9 and TRBJ2-4): DSGVTQTPKHLITATGQRVTLRCSPRSGDLSVYWYQQSLDQGLQFLIQYYNGEERAKGNILERFSAQQFPDLHSELNLSSLELGDSALYFCASSVGGSEAGIQYFGAGTRLSVL.

This rearrangement joins TRBV6-1 to TRBJ2-4; 10 positions match TRBD2. CDR3 size: 16 residues. Germline trimming cut 4 bases from V and 6 bases from J; bases unmatched to any gene: 9. Germline CDR1 MNHNS, CDR2 SASEGT. Here the CDR3 reads CASSVNSGGPGNIQYF. The CDR3 DNA reads TGTGCCAGCAGTGTTAATAGCGGGGGGCCTGGAAACATTCAGTACTTC.

The rearrangement joins TRBV6-1 to TRBJ2-6; unclear D gene. There are 15 residues in the CDR3. V shed 6 bases and J shed 4 bases, with 13 bases lying between them. Germline CDR1 MNHNS, CDR2 SASEGT. CDR3 region: CASSRRLAGANVLTF. In DNA form, the CDR3 reads TGTGCCAGCAGCCGGCGGTTGGCGGGGGCCAACGTCCTGACTTTC.

The chain uses TRBV7-2 and TRBJ2-1, with D unclear. The CDR3 has 15 amino acids. V was shortened by 1 base and J by 2 bases, with 9 bases between the two germline ends. Germline V gene data show CDR1 as SGHTA and CDR2 as FQGNSA. The CDR3 protein is CASSLVVQTYNEQFF. Here the CDR3 DNA reads TGTGCCAGCAGCTTAGTGGTCCAGACCTACAATGAGCAGTTCTTC.

This clone was recorded many times. The chain recombines TRBV2 with TRBJ1-2; weak D call: TRBD1 (5 bases). The germline CDR1 and CDR2 sequences are SNHLY and FYNNEI. V lost 6 bases, J lost 4 bases, and 24 bases lay in between. This CDR3 spans 17 amino acids. DNA of the CDR3: TGTGCCAGCAGCGATACATGGGGCGGGGAGGATCTCTATGGCTACACCTTC. As protein: CASSDTWGGEDLYGYTF. Full variable domain (rest looked up from reference TRBV2 and TRBJ1-2): EPEVTQTPSHQVTQMGQEVILRCVPISNHLYFYWYRQILGQKVEFLVSFYNNEISEKSEIFDDQFSVERPDGSNFTLKIRSTKLEDSAMYFCASSDTWGGEDLYGYTFGSGTRLTVV.

DNA for the CDR3: TGTGCCAGCACTGGGCACACAGATACGCAGTATTTT. Translated: CASTGHTDTQYF. V and J are TRBV2 and TRBJ2-3; D is undetermined. Looked up from germline, CDR1 is SNHLY and CDR2 is FYNNEI. The V gene lost 7 bases and the J gene lost 2 bases, with 7 bases spanning the gap. The CDR3 is made up of 12 amino acids.

The chain carries TRBV13 and TRBJ2-7; D may be TRBD1 (6 bases). Looked up from germline, CDR1 is PRHDT and CDR2 is FYEKMQ (reference sequence). The CDR3 has 14 residues. The germline V and J ends were trimmed by 4 bases and 2 bases, with 12 bases remaining between them. DNA for the CDR3: TGTGCCAGCAGCTCAGGACAGCTAACCTACGAGCAGTACTTC. It translates to CASSSGQLTYEQYF.

The chain employs TRBV7-2 and TRBJ2-3; 9 bases fit TRBD1. This CDR3 is built from 15 residues. V gave up 5 bases and J gave up 6 bases; unmatched junction bases: 9. Germline V gene data show CDR1 as SGHTA and CDR2 as FQGNSA. The CDR3, as DNA: TGTGCCAGCAGCCACCGGGACAGGGATTTGGATACGCAGTATTTT. It is translated as CASSHRDRDLDTQYF.

This clone was recorded once. The genes are TRBV6-1 and TRBJ2-7; possible D gene TRBD1, 6 bases. The CDR3 has 12 residues. Germline CDR1 and CDR2: MNHNS and SASEGT. The V end was cut by 3 bases, the J end by 7 bases, with 10 bases between. The CDR3 nucleotides are TGTGCCAGCAGTGAGGACAGTTCGGAGCAGTACTTC. Its translation: CASSEDSSEQYF.

This clone showed up just once. The chain carries TRBV5-1 and TRBJ2-1; 7 positions agree with TRBD2. Germline CDR1 reads SGHRS; CDR2 reads YFSETQ. The ends lost 0 bases at V and 3 bases at J; junction bases unmatched: 6. The CDR3 length is 16 residues. CDR3 bases: TGCGCCAGCAGCTTGGGAGCGGGACTTGACTACAATGAGCAGTTCTTC. Its translation is CASSLGAGLDYNEQFF.

The rearrangement uses TRBV2 and TRBJ1-2; D is unresolved. The germline V gene has CDR1 SNHLY and CDR2 FYNNEI. The CDR3 length is 11 residues. V was trimmed by 3 bases and J by 5 bases, leaving 4 bases between them. The CDR3 nucleotides read TGTGCCAGCAGTGAGAGTTATGGCTACACCTTC. Amino acid sequence: CASSESYGYTF.

Concerning this clone itself: The junction departs from the called germline gene at one end, perhaps through a read error. The chain recombines TRBV5-4 with TRBJ2-7, with 12 bases aligning to TRBD2. The CDR3 has 16 residues. Germline loops: CDR1 SGHNT, CDR2 YYREEE (reference sequence). CDR3: CASRGPGLAGLRDESF. The CDR3 nucleotides are TGTGCCAGCAGGGGTCCTGGACTAGCGGGGCTTCGAGATGAGAGCTTC.

The chain employs TRBV5-4 and TRBJ2-5; D perhaps matches TRBD2 (5 bases). The CDR3 runs to 13 residues. With 3 bases removed from V and 5 bases from J, the gap between germline ends came to 11 bases. Germline CDR1 reads SGHNT; CDR2 reads YYREEE (reference sequence). CDR3 coding DNA: TGTGCCAGCAGCTCGTTACCGGGGGAGACCCAGTACTTC. Translation gives CASSSLPGETQYF.

The chain combines TRBV9 with TRBJ1-2, with a weak D call TRBD1 (5 bases). The V end lost 3 bases, the J end lost 3 bases, and 12 bases lay between the germline ends. The germline V gene encodes CDR1 SGDLS and CDR2 YYNGEE. The CDR3 runs 14 residues. The CDR3 DNA reads as TGTGCCAGCAGCGCCGGATCGGGGGACTATGGCTACACCTTC. Amino acid sequence: CASSAGSGDYGYTF.

The chain is built from TRBV5-4 and TRBJ2-5; TRBD2 aligns across 8 bases. J gave up 3 bases and V 3 bases, and 10 bases lay outside the gene matches. Germline values: CDR1 SGHNT, CDR2 YYREEE (reference sequence). CDR3 length equals 16 residues. This chain's CDR3 is CASSSGGIAGKETQYF. The CDR3 coding sequence is TGTGCCAGCAGCTCGGGCGGGATAGCGGGGAAAGAGACCCAGTACTTC.